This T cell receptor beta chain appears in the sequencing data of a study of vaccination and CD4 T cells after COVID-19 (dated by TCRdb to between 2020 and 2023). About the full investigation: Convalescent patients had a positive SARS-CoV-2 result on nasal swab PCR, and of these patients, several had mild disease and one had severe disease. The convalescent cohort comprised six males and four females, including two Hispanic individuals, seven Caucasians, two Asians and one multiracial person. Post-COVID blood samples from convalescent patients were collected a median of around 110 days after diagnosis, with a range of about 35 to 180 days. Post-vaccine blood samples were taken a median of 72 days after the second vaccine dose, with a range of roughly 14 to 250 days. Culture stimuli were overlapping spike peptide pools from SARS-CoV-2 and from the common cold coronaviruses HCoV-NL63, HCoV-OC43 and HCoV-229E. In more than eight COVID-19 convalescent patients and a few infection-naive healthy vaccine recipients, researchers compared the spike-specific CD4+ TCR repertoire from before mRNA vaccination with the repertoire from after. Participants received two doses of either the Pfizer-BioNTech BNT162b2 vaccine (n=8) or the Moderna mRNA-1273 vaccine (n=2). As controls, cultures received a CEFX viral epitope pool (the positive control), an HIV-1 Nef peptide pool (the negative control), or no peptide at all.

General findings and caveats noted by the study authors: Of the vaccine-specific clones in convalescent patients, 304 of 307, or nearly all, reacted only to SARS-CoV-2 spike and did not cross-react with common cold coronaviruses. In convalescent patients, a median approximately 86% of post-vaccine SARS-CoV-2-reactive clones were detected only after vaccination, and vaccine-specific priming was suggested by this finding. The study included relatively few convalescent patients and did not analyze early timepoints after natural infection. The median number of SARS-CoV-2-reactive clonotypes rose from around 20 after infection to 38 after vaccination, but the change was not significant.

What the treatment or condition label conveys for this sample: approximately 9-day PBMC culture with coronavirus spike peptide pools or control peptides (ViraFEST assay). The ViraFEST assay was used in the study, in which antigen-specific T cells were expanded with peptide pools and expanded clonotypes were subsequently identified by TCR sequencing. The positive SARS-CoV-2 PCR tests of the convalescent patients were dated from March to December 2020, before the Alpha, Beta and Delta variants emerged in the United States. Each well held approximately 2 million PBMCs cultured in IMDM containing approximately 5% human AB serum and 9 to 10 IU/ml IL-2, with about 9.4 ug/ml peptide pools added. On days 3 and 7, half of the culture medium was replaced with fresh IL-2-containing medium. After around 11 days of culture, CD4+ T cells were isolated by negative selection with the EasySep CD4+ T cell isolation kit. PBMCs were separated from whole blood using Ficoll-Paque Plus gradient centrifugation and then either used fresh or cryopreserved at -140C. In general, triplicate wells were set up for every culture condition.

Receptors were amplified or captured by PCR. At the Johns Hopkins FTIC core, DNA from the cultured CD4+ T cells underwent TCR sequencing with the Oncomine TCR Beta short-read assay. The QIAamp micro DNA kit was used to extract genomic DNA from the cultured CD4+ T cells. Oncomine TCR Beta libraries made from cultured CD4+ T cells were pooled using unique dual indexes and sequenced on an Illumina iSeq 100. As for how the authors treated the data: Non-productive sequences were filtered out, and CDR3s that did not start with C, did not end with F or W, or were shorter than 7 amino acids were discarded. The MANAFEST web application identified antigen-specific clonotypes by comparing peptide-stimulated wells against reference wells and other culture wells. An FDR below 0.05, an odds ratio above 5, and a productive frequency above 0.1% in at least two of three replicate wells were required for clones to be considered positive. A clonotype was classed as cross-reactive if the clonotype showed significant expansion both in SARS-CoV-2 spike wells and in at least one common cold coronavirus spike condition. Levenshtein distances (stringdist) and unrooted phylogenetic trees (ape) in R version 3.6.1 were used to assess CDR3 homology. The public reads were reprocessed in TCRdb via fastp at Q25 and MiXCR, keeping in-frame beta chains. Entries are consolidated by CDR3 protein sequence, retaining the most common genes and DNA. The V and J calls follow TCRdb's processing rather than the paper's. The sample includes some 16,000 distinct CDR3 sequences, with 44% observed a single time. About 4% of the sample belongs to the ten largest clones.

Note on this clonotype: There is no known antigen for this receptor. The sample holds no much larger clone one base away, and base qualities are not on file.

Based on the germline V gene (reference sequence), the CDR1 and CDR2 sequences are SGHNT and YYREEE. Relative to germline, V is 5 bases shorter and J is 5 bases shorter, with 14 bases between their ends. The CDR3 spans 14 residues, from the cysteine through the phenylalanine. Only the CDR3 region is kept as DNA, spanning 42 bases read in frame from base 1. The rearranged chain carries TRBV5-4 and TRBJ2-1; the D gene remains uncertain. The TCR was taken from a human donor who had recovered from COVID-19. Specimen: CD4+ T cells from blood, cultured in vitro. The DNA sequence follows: TGTGCCAGCAGGTCCGGGCCGGTCGACAATGAGCAGTTCTTC. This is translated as CASRSGPVDNEQFF.